This passage covers 14 T cell receptor beta chains from one sample sequenced in a study of cytotoxic CD8 clonotypes in ibrutinib-treated CLL (dated by TCRdb to about 2021). Explained via the paper, the time point label denotes: roughly 23 months on ibrutinib. Libraries were prepared through the immunoSEQ multiplex PCR assay. This immuneACCESS table, as held by TCRdb, lists in-frame sequences with V and J called but not all clones. Of the missing ones, under half trace to an unresolved V gene in checked studies; the others have no known cause. The sample table lists 45,000 to 60,000 clones, 55% to 65% of them with a count of one. The ten largest clones take up 20% of the sample. Material: PBMCs, obtained after 24 months of ibrutinib treatment. The receptors here all came from a human donor with chronic lymphocytic leukemia.

This chain joins TRBV29-1 and TRBJ1-2; a weak D match, TRBD1 (5 bases). CDR3 size: 12 residues. V lost 3 bases and J lost 4, with 9 bases in between. Germline assignment: CDR1 SQVTM and CDR2 ANQGSEA. In nucleotides, the CDR3 is TGCAGCGTTGAGAAGGGGTCCTATGGCTACACCTTC. This translates into CSVEKGSYGYTF. The full variable domain, completed using reference TRBV29-1 and TRBJ1-2, is SAVISQKPSRDICQRGTSLTIQCQVDSQVTMMFWYRQQPGQSLTLIATANQGSEATYESGFVIDKFPISRPNLTFSTLTVSNMSPEDSSIYLCSVEKGSYGYTFGSGTRLTVV.

The chain links TRBV11-2 to TRBJ2-5, with 8 positions matching TRBD1. CDR1 is SGHAT, CDR2 FQNNGV, per germline. The V segment lost 1 base and the J segment 5 bases; nucleotides outside the gene matches: 12. This CDR3 region has 17 residues. DNA of the CDR3: TGTGCCAGCAGCTTAGTAGGCGATCAGGGGGCGCGGGAGACCCAGTACTTC. Its translation: CASSLVGDQGARETQYF.

This clone was picked up a small number of times. The chain joins TRBV2 to TRBJ1-2; D gene ambiguous. The CDR3 sequence is 13 residues long. CDR1 SNHLY and CDR2 FYNNEI come from the germline V gene. V was clipped by 3 bases and J by 7 bases, with 12 bases between them. The CDR3 bases are TGTGCCAGCAGTGACATTCTCCCTCTTGGCTACACCTTC. Its protein product is CASSDILPLGYTF.

The rearrangement links TRBV11-2 to TRBJ2-1, with 10 bases that match TRBD2. Germline values: CDR1 SGHAT, CDR2 FQNNGV. CDR3 length: 17 residues. Unmatched junction bases numbered 14, after V lost 4 bases and J lost 8 bases. The CDR3 sequence is CASSSFLKASGGYEQFF. In DNA form, the CDR3 reads TGTGCCAGCAGCTCATTCTTGAAGGCTAGCGGGGGTTATGAGCAGTTCTTC.

The V and J genes are TRBV29-1 and TRBJ2-3; the D gene could be TRBD1 or TRBD2 (6 bases each). Trimming cost V 6 bases and J 6 bases, with 19 bases left between them. This CDR3 contains 14 residues. CDR1 is SQVTM, CDR2 ANQGSEA, per germline. CDR3 coding DNA: TGCAGCGTGGCACCAATTGTGGGGGGCGATACGCAGTATTTT. Residues: CSVAPIVGGDTQYF.

V and J are TRBV5-1 and TRBJ1-1; 7 bases fit TRBD1. The CDR3 runs to 13 residues. The V gene end was trimmed by 0 bases and the J gene end by 14 bases; junction bases not matched to a gene: 10. Germline V lookup: CDR1 SGHRS, CDR2 YFSETQ. The chain's CDR3 is CASSLDGVQGTFF. DNA for the CDR3: TGCGCCAGCAGCTTGGACGGTGTACAGGGGACATTCTTT.

V gene TRBV5-1 combines with J gene TRBJ2-2; D might be TRBD1 (5 bases). In germline, CDR1 is SGHRS, CDR2 YFSETQ. The CDR3 extends over 14 amino acids. Trimming removed 8 bases from V and 2 bases from J, with 13 bases in between. The CDR3, as DNA: TGCGCCAGTCTAGAGACAGTCAACACCGGGGAGCTGTTTTTT. It encodes CASLETVNTGELFF.

The rearrangement links TRBV29-1 to TRBJ1-1, with 7 bases fitting TRBD1. CDR1 and CDR2 (germline): SQVTM, ANQGSEA. The CDR3 sequence is 11 residues long. V dropped 4 bases and J dropped 11; count of bases not matched to a gene: 7. CDR3 residues: CSVVQTGWAFF. The CDR3 DNA reads as TGCAGCGTTGTCCAGACAGGGTGGGCTTTCTTT.

The gene calls are TRBV7-2 and TRBJ2-3, with a weak D call TRBD2 (5 bases). The CDR3 has 15 residues. CDR1 is SGHTA and CDR2 is FQGNSA in the germline V gene. The V end lost 5 bases, the J end lost 0 bases, and 12 bases lay between the germline ends. CDR3 nucleotide sequence: TGTGCCAGCAGCACCGGAGGCCATAGCACAGATACGCAGTATTTT. Translation: CASSTGGHSTDTQYF.

The chain uses TRBV29-1 and TRBJ2-5; D not resolved. With 4 bases removed from V and 1 base from J, the gap between germline ends came to 7 bases. Germline values: CDR1 SQVTM, CDR2 ANQGSEA. The CDR3 is made up of 12 amino acids. CDR3 DNA: TGCAGCGTTGCGGCACCCCAAGAGACCCAGTACTTC. Its translation: CSVAAPQETQYF.

The chain has TRBV18 and TRBJ2-7; D not resolved. Germline V gene sequence: CDR1 KGHSH, CDR2 LQKENI. The CDR3 contains 16 residues. With 2 bases removed from V and 3 bases from J, the gap between germline ends came to 17 bases. The CDR3 region has the DNA TGTGCCAGCTCACCAGTATCAAGGCTAGTAAACTACGAGCAGTACTTC. Protein sequence: CASSPVSRLVNYEQYF. Complete variable domain (other parts from reference TRBV18 and TRBJ2-7): NAGVMQNPRHLVRRRGQEARLRCSPMKGHSHVYWYRQLPEEGLKFMVYLQKENIIDESGMPKERFSAEFPKEGPSILRIQQVVRGDSAAYFCASSPVSRLVNYEQYFGPGTRLTVT.

This clone has a handful of counts. The rearrangement links TRBV28 to TRBJ2-7; 7 bases fit TRBD2. The CDR3 is 14 residues long. The ends lost 2 bases at V and 6 bases at J; junction bases unmatched: 7. Looked up from germline, CDR1 is MDHEN and CDR2 is SYDVKM. The chain's CDR3 is CASSLGGSLIEQYF. In DNA, the CDR3 is TGTGCCAGCAGTTTAGGCGGGAGTTTGATCGAGCAGTACTTC.

In this sample, this clone turned up once. V gene TRBV18 combines with J gene TRBJ1-5; 8 positions agree with TRBD1. The germline V gene encodes CDR1 KGHSH and CDR2 LQKENI. Germline trimming cut 4 bases from V and 6 bases from J; bases unmatched to any gene: 5. The CDR3 is 14 residues long. Here the CDR3 DNA reads TGTGCCAGCTCACTAACAGGGGGTGGTCAGCCCCAGCATTTT. This sequence encodes CASSLTGGGQPQHF. The full variable domain, with the rest looked up from reference TRBV18 and TRBJ1-5, is NAGVMQNPRHLVRRRGQEARLRCSPMKGHSHVYWYRQLPEEGLKFMVYLQKENIIDESGMPKERFSAEFPKEGPSILRIQQVVRGDSAAYFCASSLTGGGQPQHFGDGTRLSIL.

This clone showed up just a few times. The chain carries TRBV6-1 and TRBJ1-5; D may be TRBD1 (5 bases). V was pared by 4 bases and J by 9 bases, with 10 bases between. The CDR3 runs 12 residues. Germline values: CDR1 MNHNS, CDR2 SASEGT. Here the CDR3 reads CASSVGGRPQHF. The CDR3, as DNA: TGTGCCAGCAGTGTCGGGGGACGGCCCCAGCATTTT.